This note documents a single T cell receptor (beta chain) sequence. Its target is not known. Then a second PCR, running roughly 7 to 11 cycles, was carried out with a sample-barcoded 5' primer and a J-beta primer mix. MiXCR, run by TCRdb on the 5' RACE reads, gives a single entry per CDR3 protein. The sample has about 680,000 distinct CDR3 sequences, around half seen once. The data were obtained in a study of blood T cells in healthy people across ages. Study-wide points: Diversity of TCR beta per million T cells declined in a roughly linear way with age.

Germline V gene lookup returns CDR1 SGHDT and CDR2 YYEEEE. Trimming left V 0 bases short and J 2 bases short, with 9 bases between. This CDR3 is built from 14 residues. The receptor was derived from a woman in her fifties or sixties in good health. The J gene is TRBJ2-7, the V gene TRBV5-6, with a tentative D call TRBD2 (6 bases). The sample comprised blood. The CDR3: CASSLGTTAYEQYF. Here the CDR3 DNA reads TGTGCCAGCAGCTTGGGGACTACAGCCTACGAGCAGTACTTC.